The 20 T cell receptor beta chains in this list originate from one sample, sequenced in a study of technical replicates of blood from a few donors. Libraries were prepared by immunoSEQ multiplex PCR; TCRdb keeps only in-frame clonotypes and omits some of them. The sample holds roughly 81,000 clones; 80% to 90% are singletons and the top ten take 4.5% to 6%. Sequenced input: PBMCs. All receptors derive from a human donor in good health. Some clones in this sample may be carry-over from other donors' samples.

This clone has only one observation. This rearrangement joins TRBV19 to TRBJ1-3; D is ambiguous. Trimming stripped 3 bases from V and 0 bases from J, with 9 bases between. Germline V gene data show CDR1 as LNHDA and CDR2 as SQIVND (reference sequence). The CDR3 loop spans 15 amino acids. For the CDR3, the DNA is TGTGCCAGTAGTATGTCCGGGGACTCTGGAAACACCATATATTTT. Protein: CASSMSGDSGNTIYF.

This clone was counted a single time. The gene calls are TRBV6-5 and TRBJ1-1; D ambiguous. The CDR3 is 16 amino acids. Germline CDR1 and CDR2: MNHEY and SVGAGI. Deletions cut 0 bases from V and 0 bases from J, with 11 bases between. The CDR3, as DNA: TGTGCCAGCAGTTACTCGTCGGGAATTATGAACACTGAAGCTTTCTTT. This sequence encodes CASSYSSGIMNTEAFF.

The chain combines TRBV6-6 with TRBJ1-1; the match to TRBD1 covers 8 bases. The germline V gene has CDR1 MNHNY and CDR2 SVGAGI (reference sequence). V was pared by 5 bases and J by 5 bases, with 1 base of the junction left unmatched. This CDR3 is 12 amino acids long. Written as DNA, the CDR3 is TGTGCCAGCAGTAGACAGGGGACTGAAGCTTTCTTT. The encoded protein is CASSRQGTEAFF.

V is TRBV2 and J is TRBJ2-1; D may be TRBD1 (5 bases). CDR1 is SNHLY, CDR2 FYNNEI, per germline. The V end was cut by 1 base, the J end by 10 bases, with 8 bases between. This CDR3 region has 12 residues. In nucleotides, the CDR3 is TGTGCCAGCAGTGAAGGGGGCCCCGAGCAGTTCTTC. It translates to CASSEGGPEQFF. Looking up the rest from reference TRBV2 and TRBJ2-1 gives the full variable domain: EPEVTQTPSHQVTQMGQEVILRCVPISNHLYFYWYRQILGQKVEFLVSFYNNEISEKSEIFDDQFSVERPDGSNFTLKIRSTKLEDSAMYFCASSEGGPEQFFGPGTRLTVL.

The chain combines TRBV7-9 with TRBJ1-1, with TRBD1 matching 8 bases. V gave up 6 bases and J gave up 4 bases; unmatched junction bases: 10. Germline CDR1 and CDR2: SEHNR and FQNEAQ (reference sequence). This CDR3 is 15 amino acids long. CDR3 bases: TGTGCCAGCAGGTTCGCGGCAGGGGGCGCCACTGAAGCTTTCTTT. It codes for CASRFAAGGATEAFF.

The rearrangement joins TRBV18 to TRBJ2-3; D unresolved. The CDR3 runs to 13 residues. CDR1 and CDR2 from the germline V gene are KGHSH and LQKENI. V dropped 3 bases and J dropped 6 bases, with 10 bases sitting between them. In DNA, the CDR3 is TGTGCCAGCTCACCCTCGCGTTTGGATACGCAGTATTTT. Translated, it gives CASSPSRLDTQYF.

This chain uses TRBV4-1 with TRBJ1-5, with D hard to call. This CDR3 spans 13 amino acids. Germline assignment: CDR1 MGHRA and CDR2 YSYEKL. Trimming stripped 3 bases from V and 7 bases from J, with 10 bases between. CDR3 nucleotide sequence: TGCGCCAGCAGCCAGCTTACGGGGCAGCCCCAGCATTTT. It yields the protein CASSQLTGQPQHF.

This clone came up once. As DNA, the CDR3 is TGTGCCAGCAGTACTGACAGGACTGAAAAACTGTTTTTT. Its protein product is CASSTDRTEKLFF. The V gene is TRBV6-5, the J gene TRBJ1-4; TRBD1 might be the D (6 bases). This CDR3 has 13 amino acids. Trimming shortened V by 5 bases and J by 7 bases, and 11 bases separated the two germline ends. The germline V gene has CDR1 MNHEY and CDR2 SVGAGI.

This clone was observed a few times. V is TRBV19 and J is TRBJ2-7; 8 bases fit TRBD2. Germline loops: CDR1 LNHDA, CDR2 SQIVND (reference sequence). V shed 5 bases and J 1 base; nucleotides not matched to a gene: 10. CDR3 size: 16 residues. The CDR3 loop is CASSPRGAGGSYEQYF. In DNA form, the CDR3 reads TGTGCCAGTAGTCCCCGGGGGGCGGGAGGATCCTACGAGCAGTACTTC.

The V and J genes are TRBV6-5 and TRBJ1-1; TRBD1 matches at 7 bases. Germline V CDR1 and CDR2: MNHEY, SVGAGI. Trimming removed 5 bases from V and 5 bases from J; junction bases left unmatched: 8. The CDR3 extends over 14 amino acids. The CDR3 loop reads CASSIQGSGTEAFF. DNA for the CDR3: TGTGCCAGCAGTATACAGGGGTCGGGGACTGAAGCTTTCTTT.

The CDR3 DNA follows: TGTGCCAGCAGCTTGGACAGGTGGGGGGCTGGGGATGAGCAGTTCTTC. This translates into CASSLDRWGAGDEQFF. This chain joins TRBV7-9 and TRBJ2-1, with D possibly being TRBD1 (7 bases). V was clipped by 3 bases and J by 8 bases, with 20 bases between them. The CDR3 extends over 16 amino acids. Germline V CDR1 and CDR2: SEHNR, FQNEAQ (reference sequence).

The chain uses TRBV20-1 and TRBJ1-2; D remains unclear. CDR1 is DFQATT, CDR2 SNEGSKA, per germline (reference sequence). The CDR3 totals 11 residues. The V gene lost 3 bases and the J gene lost 4 bases, with 6 bases spanning the gap. The DNA of the CDR3 is TGCAGTGCTAGGTTCGGCTATGGCTACACCTTC. It is translated as CSARFGYGYTF.

Regarding this clone: Other DNA sequences in the same sample also yield this CDR3. The genes are TRBV7-2 and TRBJ2-3; 7 bases fit TRBD2. J gave up 0 bases and V 3 bases, and 0 bases lay outside the gene matches. CDR3 length: 14 amino acids. Germline lookup yields CDR1 SGHTA and CDR2 FQGNSA. The DNA for the CDR3 is TGTGCCAGCAGCTTCGGGGGGAGCACAGATACGCAGTATTTT. Translation: CASSFGGSTDTQYF. Variable domain in full (rest from reference TRBV7-2 and TRBJ2-3): GAGVSQSPSNKVTEKGKDVELRCDPISGHTALYWYRQSLGQGLEFLIYFQGNSAPDKSGLPSDRFSAERTGGSVSTLTIQRTQQEDSAVYLCASSFGGSTDTQYFGPGTRLTVL.

The chain couples TRBV11-3 to TRBJ2-2; weak D call: TRBD1 (6 bases). This CDR3 spans 15 amino acids. Trimming removed 3 bases from V and 8 bases from J, with 16 bases in between. Per germline, CDR1 SGHNT and CDR2 YENEEA. The chain's CDR3 is CASSLAGTSSGELFF. CDR3 nucleotides: TGTGCCAGCAGCTTGGCCGGGACATCTTCAGGGGAGCTGTTTTTT. The full variable domain, its missing parts supplied by reference TRBV11-3 and TRBJ2-2, is EAGVVQSPRYKIIEKKQPVAFWCNPISGHNTLYWYLQNLGQGPELLIRYENEEAVDDSQLPKDRFSAERLKGVDSTLKIQPAELGDSAVYLCASSLAGTSSGELFFGEGSRLTVL.

The chain is built from TRBV7-2 and TRBJ2-7; TRBD1 aligns across 7 bases. The length of the CDR3 is 15 residues. The V gene end was trimmed by 0 bases and the J gene end by 6 bases; junction bases not matched to a gene: 8. The germline V gene encodes CDR1 SGHTA and CDR2 FQGNSA. The CDR3 is CASSLAWNRQGEQYF. The CDR3 DNA reads TGTGCCAGCAGCTTAGCGTGGAATAGACAGGGCGAGCAGTACTTC.

This sequence joins TRBV12-5 and TRBJ1-2, with no clear D. From germline, CDR1 is LGHNT and CDR2 FRNRAP. V shed 7 bases and J shed 8 bases, with 14 bases lying between them. This CDR3 contains 12 residues. The DNA for the CDR3 is TGTGCTAGTGCCCCGGACGCGGGGGGCTACACCTTC. Translating gives CASAPDAGGYTF.

V usage is TRBV19 and J usage is TRBJ2-1; 8 bases line up with TRBD2. The CDR3 totals 15 residues. Trimming took 4 bases from V and 3 from J; bases not matched to a gene: 5. Germline V lookup: CDR1 LNHDA, CDR2 SQIVND (reference sequence). CDR3 in amino acids: CASSTLAGSYNEQFF. In DNA form, the CDR3 reads TGTGCCAGTAGTACTTTAGCGGGGAGCTACAATGAGCAGTTCTTC.

This sequence joins TRBV20-1 and TRBJ1-2, with a possible D match to TRBD1 (6 bases). Germline values: CDR1 DFQATT, CDR2 SNEGSKA (reference sequence). V was shortened by 3 bases and J by 9 bases, with 11 bases between the two germline ends. The CDR3 sequence is 11 residues long. The CDR3 here is CSASRDNRYTF. CDR3 DNA sequence: TGCAGTGCTAGCCGGGACAACCGCTACACCTTC.

The chain combines TRBV5-1 with TRBJ2-7; D is possibly TRBD1 (6 bases). This CDR3 contains 15 residues. CDR1 is SGHRS and CDR2 is YFSETQ in the germline V gene. The germline V and J ends were trimmed by 3 bases and 1 base, with 14 bases remaining between them. The chain's CDR3 is CASSSPNGQSYEQYF. DNA for the CDR3: TGCGCCAGCAGCTCTCCAAACGGACAGTCCTACGAGCAGTACTTC.

The rearrangement joins TRBV5-1 to TRBJ1-5, with a possible D match to TRBD1 (5 bases). The CDR3 is made up of 15 amino acids. The V gene lost 4 bases and the J gene lost 1 base, with 12 bases spanning the gap. Germline CDR1 and CDR2: SGHRS and YFSETQ. CDR3 DNA: TGCGCCAGCAGCGCCCAGGGTGGGAGCAATCAGCCCCAGCATTTT. Translation: CASSAQGGSNQPQHF.